The T cell receptor beta chain under discussion was sequenced for a study of neurological immune-mediated disorders. V dropped 3 bases and J dropped 2; count of bases not matched to a gene: 3. The length of the CDR3 is 15 residues. CDR1 and CDR2 from the germline V gene are LGHNA and YSLEER. The study, taken as a whole, reports: Expansion of TCR clones was greatest in HTLV-1-associated myelopathy and smallest in multiple sclerosis, where it fell below that of healthy controls.

Judged by abundance, this clonotype is medium-sized (0.01 to 0.1%). The antigen is unknown. MiXCR, applied by TCRdb to the 5' RACE reads, yields one record per CDR3 protein. The table records roughly 20,000 distinct CDR3 sequences, 12% to 15% of them present only once. This clonotype was obtained from an older woman with HTLV-1-associated myelopathy (HAM/TSP). The J gene is TRBJ1-1, the V gene TRBV4-3; 10 positions match TRBD1. The sequenced sample consisted of CD4+ T cells from blood. The DNA for the CDR3 is TGCGCCAGCAGCCAGAGGGACAGGGGCAACACTGAAGCTTTCTTT. Amino acid sequence: CASSQRDRGNTEAFF.